This passage covers 19 T cell receptor beta chains from one sample sequenced in a study of T-cell memory formation after mild COVID-19. TCRdb re-analysed the 5' RACE reads in MiXCR, keeping a single row per CDR3 protein. The data show around 440,000 distinct CDR3 sequences, about 20% seen once. The sample comprised PBMCs or a T cell subset sorted from them (not recorded which). These receptors came from an adult woman who had mild COVID-19 (a few samples of this study predate the infection). Cell type and time point are not known.

In this sample, this clonotype turned up a few times. The chain carries TRBV18 and TRBJ1-2, with a tentative D call TRBD1 (6 bases). Germline-derived CDR1 and CDR2 are KGHSH and LQKENI. With 6 bases removed from V and 5 bases from J, the gap between germline ends came to 16 bases. The CDR3 sequence is 14 residues long. In nucleotides, the CDR3 is TGTGCCAGCTCGCTACAGGGCGACCCTTATGGCTACACCTTC. Its protein product is CASSLQGDPYGYTF.

This clonotype occurred a few times. V is TRBV24-1 and J is TRBJ2-7; D may be TRBD2 (6 bases). CDR1 and CDR2 (germline): KGHDR, SFDVKD. The CDR3 has 14 residues. Trimming removed 6 bases at V and 0 bases at J, with 11 bases between. The CDR3 is CATSKGGDSYEQYF. The CDR3 DNA reads as TGTGCCACCAGTAAGGGCGGGGACTCCTACGAGCAGTACTTC.

The gene calls are TRBV19 and TRBJ2-1; possible D gene TRBD2, 5 bases. Per germline, CDR1 LNHDA and CDR2 SQIVND (reference sequence). V dropped 3 bases and J dropped 5 bases, with 11 bases sitting between them. CDR3 size: 14 residues. DNA of the CDR3: TGTGCCAGTAGTATGAACGGGGTGAACAATGAGCAGTTCTTC. It codes for CASSMNGVNNEQFF. The complete variable domain, with remaining parts taken from reference TRBV19 and TRBJ2-1, reads DGGITQSPKYLFRKEGQNVTLSCEQNLNHDAMYWYRQDPGQGLRLIYYSQIVNDFQKGDIAEGYSVSREKKESFPLTVTSAQKNPTAFYLCASSMNGVNNEQFFGPGTRLTVL.

Only a few counts were recorded for this clonotype. The chain uses TRBV7-2 and TRBJ1-5, with D tentatively TRBD1 (6 bases). Germline V gives CDR1 SGHTA, CDR2 FQGNSA. CDR3 length equals 17 residues. Trimming stripped 5 bases from V and 6 bases from J, with 23 bases between. CDR3 sequence (DNA): TGTGCCAGCAGCACAAGCCCGACAGGAGGTTACAGTCAGCCCCAGCATTTT. It is translated as CASSTSPTGGYSQPQHF.

The chain recombines TRBV19 with TRBJ2-1, with D perhaps given as TRBD1 or TRBD2 (5 bases each). There are 13 residues in the CDR3. The germline gives CDR1 LNHDA, CDR2 SQIVND (reference sequence). V was pared by 7 bases and J by 12 bases, with 19 bases between. The CDR3 region is CASTPLRGDSQFF. The CDR3 DNA follows: TGTGCCAGTACCCCTCTCCGGGGCGACTCGCAGTTCTTC. Drawing the rest from reference TRBV19 and TRBJ2-1, the complete variable domain is DGGITQSPKYLFRKEGQNVTLSCEQNLNHDAMYWYRQDPGQGLRLIYYSQIVNDFQKGDIAEGYSVSREKKESFPLTVTSAQKNPTAFYLCASTPLRGDSQFFGPGTRLTVL.

This clonotype has just a few counts. The chain couples TRBV12-3 or TRBV12-4 to TRBJ1-5; D remains ambiguous. The length of the CDR3 is 12 residues. V was cut by 5 bases and J by 5 bases, with 7 bases left in between. As DNA, the CDR3 is TGTGCCAGCAGTGTCGATTATCAGCCCCAGCATTTT. It translates to CASSVDYQPQHF.

V usage is TRBV7-2 and J usage is TRBJ2-7, with D possibly called TRBD1 or TRBD2 (5 bases each). There are 15 residues in the CDR3. V lost 8 bases to trimming and J lost 3 bases, with 20 bases between them. Germline lookup yields CDR1 SGHTA and CDR2 FQGNSA. CDR3 in DNA: TGTGCCAGCTCTTCCTCCGGGACCACATTCTACGAGCAGTACTTC. Translated: CASSSSGTTFYEQYF.

The chain joins TRBV12-3 or TRBV12-4 to TRBJ2-2; D is unresolved. CDR3 size: 12 residues. V lost 10 bases, J lost 6 bases, and 12 bases lay in between. CDR3 amino acids: CATSIRPGELFF. CDR3 nucleotides: TGTGCCACGTCAATACGGCCCGGGGAGCTGTTTTTT.

The V gene is TRBV11-3, the J gene TRBJ2-7; TRBD1 might be the D (5 bases). CDR3 size: 13 residues. Trimming cost V 5 bases and J 3 bases, with 11 bases left between them. Per the germline V gene, CDR1 is SGHNT and CDR2 is YENEEA. The DNA for the CDR3 is TGTGCCAGCAGCCCACGACAGAACTACGAGCAGTACTTC. It encodes CASSPRQNYEQYF.

This clonotype has only a few counts. CDR3 in DNA: TGTGCCAGCAGCTTAGCGATCGGGTCGCGCGGAGAGCAGTTCTTC. It specifies CASSLAIGSRGEQFF. This chain joins TRBV7-9 and TRBJ2-1; D remains unclear. CDR1 and CDR2 (germline): SEHNR, FQNEAQ (reference sequence). The CDR3 runs 15 residues. The V end lost 0 bases, the J end lost 10 bases, and 16 bases lay between the germline ends.

This clonotype was seen a handful of times. The chain couples TRBV12-3 or TRBV12-4 to TRBJ2-2; 8 nucleotides agree with TRBD2. Germline trimming cut 3 bases from V and 6 bases from J; bases unmatched to any gene: 3. This CDR3 contains 14 residues. CDR3 region: CASSFSGSAGELFF. The CDR3 nucleotides are TGTGCCAGCAGTTTCAGCGGGAGCGCCGGGGAGCTGTTTTTT.

The chain combines TRBV6-1 with TRBJ1-2; D uncertain. Trimming left V 6 bases short and J 8 bases short, with 13 bases between. The CDR3 has 12 residues. CDR1 is MNHNS, CDR2 SASEGT, per germline. CDR3 sequence (DNA): TGTGCCAGCAGGGCCACCGGCTTGGGCTACACCTTC. Translating it yields CASRATGLGYTF.

A few counts support this clonotype. CDR3 nucleotide sequence: TGTGCCAGCCACAGGTTGGATGAGCAGTTCTTC. This gives the protein CASHRLDEQFF. The genes are TRBV21-1 and TRBJ2-1; the D segment call TRBD1 is taken from the table without a DNA check. TRBV21-1 is a known pseudogene. The CDR3 has 11 residues.

The chain employs TRBV7-8 and TRBJ2-3; 9 bases map to TRBD1. Germline trimming cut 5 bases from V and 1 base from J; bases unmatched to any gene: 19. Looked up from germline, CDR1 is SGHVS and CDR2 is FQNEAQ. The CDR3 runs 20 residues. CDR3 loop: CASSRWDRVVSGLGTDTQYF. The CDR3 DNA reads TGTGCCAGCAGCCGATGGGACAGGGTTGTGTCGGGGCTCGGCACAGATACGCAGTATTTT.

This clonotype was observed a few times. V usage is TRBV20-1 and J usage is TRBJ2-3, with D hard to call. V lost 0 bases, J lost 3 bases, and 16 bases lay in between. The CDR3 runs to 16 residues. Looked up from germline, CDR1 is DFQATT and CDR2 is SNEGSKA (reference sequence). The CDR3 here is CSAREEGDLGTDTQYF. The DNA of the CDR3 is TGCAGTGCTAGAGAGGAAGGCGACCTGGGGACAGATACGCAGTATTTT.

The chain is built from TRBV6-1 and TRBJ1-5; 8 bases agree with TRBD1. The V segment lost 3 bases and the J segment 10 bases; nucleotides outside the gene matches: 8. CDR1 and CDR2 (germline): MNHNS, SASEGT. This CDR3 has 14 residues. DNA of the CDR3: TGTGCCAGCAGTGAGACAGGGGATCACGGCCCCCAGCATTTT. It encodes CASSETGDHGPQHF.

This clonotype came up a few times. This chain connects TRBV6-2 or TRBV6-3 to TRBJ2-7; D possibly corresponds to TRBD1 (6 bases). Germline CDR1 reads MNHEY; CDR2 reads SVGEGT. The CDR3 has 14 amino acids. V gave up 4 bases and J gave up 2 bases, with 12 bases separating them. CDR3 nucleotide sequence: TGTGCCAGCAGTTCCAGGGGTCCCACCTACGAGCAGTACTTC. It yields the protein CASSSRGPTYEQYF.

The chain couples TRBV12-3 or TRBV12-4 to TRBJ1-5, with D perhaps matching TRBD1 (6 bases). V was cut by 6 bases and J by 1 base, with 13 bases left in between. CDR3 size: 15 residues. In DNA, the CDR3 is TGTGCCAGCAGGAGGACAGCCTCCAGCAATCAGCCCCAGCATTTT. Translation: CASRRTASSNQPQHF.

The rearrangement joins TRBV4-3 to TRBJ1-1, with TRBD1 identical over 11 bases. The CDR3 sequence is 15 residues long. The germline V gene encodes CDR1 LGHNA and CDR2 YSLEER. J gave up 5 bases and V 2 bases, and 4 bases lay outside the gene matches. Here the CDR3 reads CASSQWGQGDTEAFF. CDR3 bases: TGCGCCAGCAGCCAATGGGGACAGGGGGATACTGAAGCTTTCTTT.